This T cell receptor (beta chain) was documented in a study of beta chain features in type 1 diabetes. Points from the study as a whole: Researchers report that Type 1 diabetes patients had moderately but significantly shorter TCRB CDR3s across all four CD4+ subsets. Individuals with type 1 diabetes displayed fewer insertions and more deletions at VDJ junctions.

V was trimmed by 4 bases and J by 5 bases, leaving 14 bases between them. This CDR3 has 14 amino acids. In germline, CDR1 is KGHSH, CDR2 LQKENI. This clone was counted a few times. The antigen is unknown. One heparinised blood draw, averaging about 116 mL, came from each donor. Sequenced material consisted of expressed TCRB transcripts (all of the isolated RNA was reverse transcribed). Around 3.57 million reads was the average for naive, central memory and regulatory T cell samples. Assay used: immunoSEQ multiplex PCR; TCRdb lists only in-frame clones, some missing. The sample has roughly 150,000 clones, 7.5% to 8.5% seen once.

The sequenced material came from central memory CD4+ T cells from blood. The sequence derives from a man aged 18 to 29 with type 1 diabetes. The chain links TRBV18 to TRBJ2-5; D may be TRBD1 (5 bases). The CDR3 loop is CASSLPGPRETQYF. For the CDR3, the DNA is TGTGCCAGCTCACTGCCAGGGCCGAGGGAGACCCAGTACTTC.